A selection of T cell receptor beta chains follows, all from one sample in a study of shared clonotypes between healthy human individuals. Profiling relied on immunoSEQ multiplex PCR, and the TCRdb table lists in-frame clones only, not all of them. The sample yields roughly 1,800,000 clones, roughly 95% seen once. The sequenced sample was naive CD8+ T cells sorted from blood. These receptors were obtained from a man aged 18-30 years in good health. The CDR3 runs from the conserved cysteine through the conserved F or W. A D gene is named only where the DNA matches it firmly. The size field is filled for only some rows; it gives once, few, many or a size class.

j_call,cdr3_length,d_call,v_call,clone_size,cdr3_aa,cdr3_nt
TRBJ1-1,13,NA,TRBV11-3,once,CASSLSGSTEAFF,TGTGCCAGCAGCTTGAGTGGTTCCACTGAAGCTTTCTTT
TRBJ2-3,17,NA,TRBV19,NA,CASSIDPAGLGTDTQYF,TGTGCCAGTAGTATTGATCCGGCAGGGCTAGGTACAGATACGCAGTATTTT
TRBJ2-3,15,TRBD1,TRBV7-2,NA,CASSLLDRATDTQYF,TGTGCCAGCAGCTTATTAGACAGGGCCACAGATACGCAGTATTTT
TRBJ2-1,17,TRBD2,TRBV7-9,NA,CASSLSQLAGYYNEQFF,TGTGCCAGCAGCTTATCCCAACTAGCGGGCTACTACAATGAGCAGTTCTTC
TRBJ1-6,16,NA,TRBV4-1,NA,CASSQEEERTFSPLHF,TGCGCCAGCAGCCAAGAAGAAGAGAGGACATTCTCACCCCTCCACTTT
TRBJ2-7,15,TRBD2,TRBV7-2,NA,CASSRPERGYVEQYF,TGTGCCAGCAGCCGTCCGGAGCGGGGTTACGTCGAGCAGTACTTC
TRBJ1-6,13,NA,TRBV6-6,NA,CATTTEESSPLHF,TGTGCCACGACGACAGAGGAGAGCTCACCCCTCCACTTT
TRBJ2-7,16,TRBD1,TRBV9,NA,CASSVPTTGEDYEQYF,TGTGCCAGCAGCGTACCCACGACAGGGGAAGACTACGAGCAGTACTTC
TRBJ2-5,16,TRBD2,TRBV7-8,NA,CASSSSSGRLRETQYF,TGTGCCAGCAGCTCGTCTAGCGGGAGGTTGCGGGAGACCCAGTACTTC
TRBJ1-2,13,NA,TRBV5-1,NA,CASSLAGSPPGTF,TGCGCCAGCAGCTTGGCCGGGAGTCCCCCTGGCACCTTC
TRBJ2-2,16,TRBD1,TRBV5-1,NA,CASMAPPGQGGGELFF,TGCGCCAGCATGGCTCCCCCAGGACAGGGTGGCGGGGAGCTGTTTTTT
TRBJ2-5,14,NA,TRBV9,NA,CASSVDGVGPPQYF,TGTGCCAGCAGCGTAGATGGGGTCGGCCCTCCCCAGTACTTC
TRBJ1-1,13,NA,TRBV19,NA,CASTPRGNTEAFF,TGTGCCAGTACCCCCCGGGGGAACACTGAAGCTTTCTTT
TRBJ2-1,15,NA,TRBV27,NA,CASSPTGPAYNEQFF,TGTGCCAGCAGTCCCACGGGCCCAGCCTACAATGAGCAGTTCTTC
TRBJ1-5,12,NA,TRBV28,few,CASSERGIPQHF,TGTGCCAGCAGTGAGCGAGGAATCCCCCAGCATTTT
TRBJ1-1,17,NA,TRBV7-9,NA,CASSLAGAGFMNTEAFF,TGTGCCAGCAGCTTAGCAGGAGCGGGCTTTATGAACACTGAAGCTTTCTTT
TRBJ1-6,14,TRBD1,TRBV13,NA,CASRLGQGGSPLHF,TGTGCCAGCAGACTGGGACAGGGGGGATCACCCCTCCACTTT
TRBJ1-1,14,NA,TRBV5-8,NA,CASSLAQGLTEAFF,TGTGCCAGCAGCTTGGCTCAGGGGCTGACTGAAGCTTTCTTT
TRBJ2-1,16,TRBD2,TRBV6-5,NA,CASSYSVAGEVNEQFF,TGTGCCAGCAGTTACTCGGTAGCGGGAGAAGTGAATGAGCAGTTCTTC
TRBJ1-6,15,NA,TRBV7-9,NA,CASSALGGAGSPLHF,TGTGCCAGCAGTGCTTTAGGGGGGGCCGGTTCACCCCTCCACTTT
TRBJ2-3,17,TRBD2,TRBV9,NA,CASSVVTSGRIADTQYF,TGTGCCAGCAGCGTAGTGACTAGCGGGAGGATCGCAGATACGCAGTATTTT
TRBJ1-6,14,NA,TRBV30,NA,CACEQSSYNSPLHF,TGTGCCTGCGAACAGAGCTCCTATAATTCACCCCTCCACTTT
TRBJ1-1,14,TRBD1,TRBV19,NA,CASSMAGTGYDAFF,TGTGCCAGTAGTATGGCCGGGACAGGGTACGATGCTTTCTTT
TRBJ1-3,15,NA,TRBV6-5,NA,CASSRDGNSGNTIYF,TGTGCCAGCAGTCGGGACGGCAACTCTGGAAACACCATATATTTT
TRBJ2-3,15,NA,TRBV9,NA,CASSVVDARTDTQYF,TGTGCCAGCAGCGTAGTGGATGCCCGCACAGATACGCAGTATTTT
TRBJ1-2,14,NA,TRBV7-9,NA,CASSLIGGNYGYTF,TGTGCCAGCAGCCTTATTGGAGGGAACTATGGCTACACCTTC
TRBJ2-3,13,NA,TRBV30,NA,CAWSPPPTDTQYF,TGTGCCTGGAGTCCCCCCCCCACAGATACGCAGTATTTT
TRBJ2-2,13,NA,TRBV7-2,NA,CASSSLGPGELFF,TGTGCCAGCAGCTCCCTGGGACCCGGGGAGCTGTTTTTT
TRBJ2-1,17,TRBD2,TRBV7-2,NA,CASSYTSGGLSYNEQFF,TGTGCCAGCAGCTACACTAGCGGGGGGCTCTCCTACAATGAGCAGTTCTTC
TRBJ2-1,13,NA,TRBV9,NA,CASNAGGGNEQFF,TGTGCCAGCAACGCCGGGGGAGGTAATGAGCAGTTCTTC
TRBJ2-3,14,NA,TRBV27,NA,CASSVIGTTDTQYF,TGTGCCAGCAGTGTAATCGGGACTACAGATACGCAGTATTTT
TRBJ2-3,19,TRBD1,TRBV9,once,CASSTPLITGQESTDTQYF,TGTGCCAGCAGCACCCCCCTCATTACGGGACAGGAGAGCACAGATACGCAGTATTTT
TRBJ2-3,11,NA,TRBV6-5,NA,CASSNLDSQYF,TGTGCCAGCAGTAACCTCGACAGTCAGTATTTT
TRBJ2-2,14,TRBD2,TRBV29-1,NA,CSIRGLAGTGELFF,TGCAGCATCAGAGGACTAGCGGGAACCGGGGAGCTGTTTTTT
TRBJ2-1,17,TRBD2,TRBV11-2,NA,CASSTRTSGSLGNEQFF,TGTGCCAGCAGCACCCGGACTAGCGGGAGTCTGGGGAATGAGCAGTTCTTC
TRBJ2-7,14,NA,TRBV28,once,CASSFVGGLDEQYF,TGTGCCAGCAGTTTTGTGGGGGGACTCGATGAGCAGTACTTC
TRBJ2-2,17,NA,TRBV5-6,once,CASSLGDSTPLTGELFF,TGTGCCAGCAGCTTGGGAGACAGTACCCCCCTTACCGGGGAGCTGTTTTTT
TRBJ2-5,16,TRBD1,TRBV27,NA,CASSLGQGRLQETQYF,TGTGCCAGCAGTTTGGGACAGGGTCGGCTCCAAGAGACCCAGTACTTC
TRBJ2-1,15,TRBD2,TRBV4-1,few,CASSLSGRTYNEQFF,TGCGCCAGCAGCCTGAGCGGGAGGACTTACAATGAGCAGTTCTTC
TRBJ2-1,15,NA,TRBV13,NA,CASSSSSEAYNEQFF,TGTGCCAGCAGCTCTTCTAGCGAGGCTTACAATGAGCAGTTCTTC
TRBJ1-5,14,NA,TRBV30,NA,CAWSVGAGDQPQHF,TGTGCCTGGAGTGTAGGGGCAGGGGATCAGCCCCAGCATTTT
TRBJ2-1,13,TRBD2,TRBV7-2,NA,CASSPGGFNEQFF,TGTGCCAGCAGCCCGGGGGGGTTTAATGAGCAGTTCTTC
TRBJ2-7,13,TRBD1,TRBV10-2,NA,CASSEQGAYEQYF,TGCGCCAGCAGTGAACAGGGGGCCTACGAGCAGTACTTC
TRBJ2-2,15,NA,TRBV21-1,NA,CASDIAGVNTGELFF,TGTGCCAGCGATATAGCGGGGGTGAACACCGGGGAGCTGTTTTTT
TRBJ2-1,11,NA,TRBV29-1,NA,CSVEESRGPFF,TGCAGCGTTGAAGAGTCCAGGGGCCCGTTCTTC
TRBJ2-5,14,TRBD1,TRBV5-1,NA,CASGGQSIQETQYF,TGCGCCAGCGGGGGACAGAGCATCCAAGAGACCCAGTACTTC
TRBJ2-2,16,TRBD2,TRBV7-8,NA,CASSLGLAGNTGELFF,TGTGCCAGCAGCTTAGGGCTAGCGGGTAACACCGGGGAGCTGTTTTTT
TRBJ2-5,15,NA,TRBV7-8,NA,CASSLEGGTGETQYF,TGTGCCAGCAGCTTAGAGGGCGGGACGGGGGAGACCCAGTACTTC
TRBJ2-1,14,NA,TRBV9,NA,CASSPWGSHNEQFF,TGTGCCAGCAGCCCGTGGGGGTCGCACAATGAGCAGTTCTTC
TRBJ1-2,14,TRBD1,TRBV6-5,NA,CASRLTGEGTGYTF,TGTGCCAGCAGATTGACAGGGGAGGGTACGGGCTACACCTTC
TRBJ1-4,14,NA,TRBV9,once,CASSVDGVGEKLFF,TGTGCCAGCAGCGTAGACGGGGTTGGTGAAAAACTGTTTTTT